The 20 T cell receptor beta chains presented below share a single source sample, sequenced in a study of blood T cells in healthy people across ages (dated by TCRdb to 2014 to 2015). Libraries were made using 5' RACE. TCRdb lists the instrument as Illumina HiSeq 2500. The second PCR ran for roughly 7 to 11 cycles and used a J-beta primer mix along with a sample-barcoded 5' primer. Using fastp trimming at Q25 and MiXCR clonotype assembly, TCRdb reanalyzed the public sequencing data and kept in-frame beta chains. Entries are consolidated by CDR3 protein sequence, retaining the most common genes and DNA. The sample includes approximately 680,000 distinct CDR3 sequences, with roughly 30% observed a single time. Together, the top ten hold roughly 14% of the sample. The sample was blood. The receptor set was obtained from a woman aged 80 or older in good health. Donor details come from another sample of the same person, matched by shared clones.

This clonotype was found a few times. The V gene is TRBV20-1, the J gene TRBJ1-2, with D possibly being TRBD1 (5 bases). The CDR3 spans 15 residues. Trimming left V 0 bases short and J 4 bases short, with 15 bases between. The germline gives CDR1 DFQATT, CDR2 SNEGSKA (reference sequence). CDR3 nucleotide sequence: TGCAGTGCTAGAGATCGCGGGGCAGACGCCTATGGCTACACCTTC. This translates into CSARDRGADAYGYTF.

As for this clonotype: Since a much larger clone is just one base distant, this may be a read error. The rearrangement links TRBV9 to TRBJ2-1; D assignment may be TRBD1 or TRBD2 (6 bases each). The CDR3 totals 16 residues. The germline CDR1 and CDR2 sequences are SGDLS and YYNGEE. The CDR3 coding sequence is TGTGCCAGCAGCCCCGGGGGCGCGGATTCCTACAATAAGCAGTTCTTC. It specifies CASSPGGADSYNKQFF. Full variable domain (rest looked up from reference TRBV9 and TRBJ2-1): DSGVTQTPKHLITATGQRVTLRCSPRSGDLSVYWYQQSLDQGLQFLIQYYNGEERAKGNILERFSAQQFPDLHSELNLSSLELGDSALYFCASSPGGADSYNKQFFGPGTRLTVL.

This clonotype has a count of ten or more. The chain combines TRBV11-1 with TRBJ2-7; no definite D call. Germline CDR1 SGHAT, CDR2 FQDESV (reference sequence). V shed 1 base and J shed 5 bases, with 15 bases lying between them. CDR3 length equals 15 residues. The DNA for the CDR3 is TGTGCCAGCAGCTTAGTCGGCGGTGCTCCTCACGAGCAGTACTTC. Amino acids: CASSLVGGAPHEQYF. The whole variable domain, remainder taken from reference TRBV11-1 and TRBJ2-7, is EAEVAQSPRYKITEKSQAVAFWCDPISGHATLYWYRQILGQGPELLVQFQDESVVDDSQLPKDRFSAERLKGVDSTLKIQPAELGDSAMYLCASSLVGGAPHEQYFGPGTRLTVT.

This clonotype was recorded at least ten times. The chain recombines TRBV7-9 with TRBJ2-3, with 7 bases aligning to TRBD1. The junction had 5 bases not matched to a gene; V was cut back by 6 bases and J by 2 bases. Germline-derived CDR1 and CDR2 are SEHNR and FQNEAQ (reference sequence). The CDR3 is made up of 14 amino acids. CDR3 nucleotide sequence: TGTGCCAGCAGTTGGGACAGACCCACAGATACGCAGTATTTT. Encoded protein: CASSWDRPTDTQYF. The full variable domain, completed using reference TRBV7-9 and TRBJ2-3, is DTGVSQNPRHKITKRGQNVTFRCDPISEHNRLYWYRQTLGQGPEFLTYFQNEAQLEKSRLLSDRFSAERPKGSFSTLEIQRTEQGDSAMYLCASSWDRPTDTQYFGPGTRLTVL.

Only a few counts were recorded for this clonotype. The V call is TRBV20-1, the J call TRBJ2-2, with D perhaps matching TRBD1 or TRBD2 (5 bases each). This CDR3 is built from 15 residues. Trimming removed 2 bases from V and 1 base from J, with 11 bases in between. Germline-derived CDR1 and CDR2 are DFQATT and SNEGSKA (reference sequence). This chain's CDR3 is CSARPGTLNTGELFF. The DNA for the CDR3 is TGCAGTGCTAGACCCGGGACGTTGAACACCGGGGAGCTGTTTTTT.

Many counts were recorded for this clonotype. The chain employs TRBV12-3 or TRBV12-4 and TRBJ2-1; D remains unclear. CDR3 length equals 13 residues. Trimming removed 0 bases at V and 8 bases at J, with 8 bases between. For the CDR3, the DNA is TGTGCCAGCAGTTTAGCGCGCGTGGATGAGCAGTTCTTC. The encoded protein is CASSLARVDEQFF.

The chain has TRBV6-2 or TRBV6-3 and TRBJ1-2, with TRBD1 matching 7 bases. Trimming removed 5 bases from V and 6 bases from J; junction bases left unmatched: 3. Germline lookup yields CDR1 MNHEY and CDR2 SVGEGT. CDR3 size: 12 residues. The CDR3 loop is CASSHGQDGYTF. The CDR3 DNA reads TGTGCCAGCAGTCATGGACAGGATGGCTACACCTTC.

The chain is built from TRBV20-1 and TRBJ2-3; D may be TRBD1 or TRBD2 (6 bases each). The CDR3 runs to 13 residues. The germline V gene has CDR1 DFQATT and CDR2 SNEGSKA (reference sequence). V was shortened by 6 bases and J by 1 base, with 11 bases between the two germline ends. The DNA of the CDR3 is TGCAGTGCGCGGGACACACGCACAGATACGCAGTATTTT. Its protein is CSARDTRTDTQYF.

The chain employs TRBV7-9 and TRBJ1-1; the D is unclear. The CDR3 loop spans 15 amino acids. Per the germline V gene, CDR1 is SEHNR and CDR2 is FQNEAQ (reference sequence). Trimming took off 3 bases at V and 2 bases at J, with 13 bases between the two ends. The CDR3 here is CASSFNFEVNTEAFF. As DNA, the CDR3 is TGTGCCAGCAGCTTCAATTTTGAGGTCAACACTGAAGCTTTCTTT.

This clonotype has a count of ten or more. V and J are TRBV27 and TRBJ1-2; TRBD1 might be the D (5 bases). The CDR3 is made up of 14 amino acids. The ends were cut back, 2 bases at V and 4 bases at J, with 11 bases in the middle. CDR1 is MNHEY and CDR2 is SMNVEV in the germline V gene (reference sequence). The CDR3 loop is CASSLTGRTYGYTF. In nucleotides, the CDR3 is TGTGCCAGCAGTTTAACGGGGCGGACCTATGGCTACACCTTC.

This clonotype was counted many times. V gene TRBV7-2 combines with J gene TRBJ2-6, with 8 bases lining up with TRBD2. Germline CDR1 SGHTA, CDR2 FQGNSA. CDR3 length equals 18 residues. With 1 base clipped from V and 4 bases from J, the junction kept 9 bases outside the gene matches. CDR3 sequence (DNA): TGTGCCAGCAGCTTAGTGAGCGGGGGAGTGCTCGGGGCCAACGTCCTGACTTTC. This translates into CASSLVSGGVLGANVLTF.

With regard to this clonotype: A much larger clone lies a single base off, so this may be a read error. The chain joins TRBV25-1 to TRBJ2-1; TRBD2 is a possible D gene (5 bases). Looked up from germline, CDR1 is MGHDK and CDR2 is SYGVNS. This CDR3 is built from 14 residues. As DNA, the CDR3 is TGTGCCAGCAGTCTCCCGGGATCAAACAATGGGCAGTTCTTC. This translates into CASSLPGSNNGQFF.

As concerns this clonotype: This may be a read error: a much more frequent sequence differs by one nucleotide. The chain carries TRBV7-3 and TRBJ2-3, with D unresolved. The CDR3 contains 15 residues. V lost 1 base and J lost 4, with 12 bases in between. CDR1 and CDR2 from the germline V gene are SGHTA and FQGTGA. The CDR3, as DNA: TGTGCCAGCAGCTTAAGTGGATTAAGCGCAGATACGCAGTATTTT. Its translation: CASSLSGLSADTQYF.

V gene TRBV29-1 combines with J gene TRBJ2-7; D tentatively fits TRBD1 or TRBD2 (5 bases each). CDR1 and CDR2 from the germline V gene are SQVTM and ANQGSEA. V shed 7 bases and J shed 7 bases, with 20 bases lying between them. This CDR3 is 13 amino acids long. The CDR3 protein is CSASRQSRGEQYF. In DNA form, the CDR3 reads TGCAGCGCCTCCCGACAGTCTAGAGGGGAGCAGTACTTC.

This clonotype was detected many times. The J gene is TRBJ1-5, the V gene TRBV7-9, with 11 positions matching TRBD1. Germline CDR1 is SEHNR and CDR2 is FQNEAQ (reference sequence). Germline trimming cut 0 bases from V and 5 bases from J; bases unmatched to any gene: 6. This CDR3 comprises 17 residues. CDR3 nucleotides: TGTGCCAGCAGCTTAGCGAAGGACAGGGGGCATTATCAGCCCCAGCATTTT. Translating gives CASSLAKDRGHYQPQHF.

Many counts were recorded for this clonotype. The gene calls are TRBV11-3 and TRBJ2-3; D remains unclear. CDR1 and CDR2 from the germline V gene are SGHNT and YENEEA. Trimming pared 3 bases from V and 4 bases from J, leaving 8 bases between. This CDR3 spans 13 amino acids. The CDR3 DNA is TGTGCCAGCAGCTTTCTTAGAGCAGATACGCAGTATTTT. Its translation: CASSFLRADTQYF. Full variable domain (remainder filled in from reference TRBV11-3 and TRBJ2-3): EAGVVQSPRYKIIEKKQPVAFWCNPISGHNTLYWYLQNLGQGPELLIRYENEEAVDDSQLPKDRFSAERLKGVDSTLKIQPAELGDSAVYLCASSFLRADTQYFGPGTRLTVL.

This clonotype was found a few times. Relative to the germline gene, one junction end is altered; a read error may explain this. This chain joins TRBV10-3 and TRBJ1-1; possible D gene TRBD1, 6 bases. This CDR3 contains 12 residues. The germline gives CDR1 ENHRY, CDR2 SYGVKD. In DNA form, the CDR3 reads TGTGCCATCAGGAAGGGGGACACAGAAGCTTTCTTT. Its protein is CAIRKGDTEAFF.

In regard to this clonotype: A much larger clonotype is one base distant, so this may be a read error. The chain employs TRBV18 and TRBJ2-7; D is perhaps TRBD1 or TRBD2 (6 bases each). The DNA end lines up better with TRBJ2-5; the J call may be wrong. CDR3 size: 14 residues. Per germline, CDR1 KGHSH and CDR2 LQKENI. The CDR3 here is CASSPPGGRETQYF. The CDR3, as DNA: TGTGCCAGCTCACCACCGGGGGGCAGAGAGACCCAGTACTTC.

In DNA, the CDR3 is TGCGCCAGCAGTCCGGGACTCCAGAACACCGGGGAGCTGTTTTTT. It yields the protein CASSPGLQNTGELFF. The chain has TRBV5-1 and TRBJ2-2; the D gene is possibly TRBD2 (6 bases). V lost 5 bases to trimming and J lost 1 base, with 12 bases between them. Germline assignment: CDR1 SGHRS and CDR2 YFSETQ. This CDR3 is built from 15 residues.

In nucleotides, the CDR3 is TGTGCTAGTGGTTTGGAGACAGGGCTCTACAATGAGCAGTACTTC. Amino acids: CASGLETGLYNEQYF. The J gene is TRBJ2-1, the V gene TRBV12-5, with TRBD1 identical over 7 bases. The J call may be in error: the DNA end matches TRBJ2-7 better. There are 15 residues in the CDR3. Germline V gene data show CDR1 as LGHNT and CDR2 as FRNRAP.